A single sample gave rise to the 18 T cell receptor beta chains below, sequenced in a study of human T cells and chemical hapten exposure. Time point specified: patch test 2, 6 weeks after DPC sensitization. Regarding treatment: therapeutic diphenylcyclopropenone sensitization with weekly scalp DPC. TCRdb reanalysed the RACE reads using MiXCR and keeps one entry per CDR3 protein. The sample holds over 35,000 distinct CDR3 sequences, 8.5% to 10% seen once. The sample in question was whole blood, obtained in connection with sensitization to the hapten diphenylcyclopropenone (DPC). The receptors here all came from a woman in her forties with alopecia areata. Some clones in this sample may be carry-over from other donors' samples.

This clonotype was counted at least ten times. V usage is TRBV3-1 and J usage is TRBJ2-4; tentative D call: TRBD2 (7 bases). V lost 3 bases, J lost 1 base, and 13 bases lay in between. CDR3 length: 16 amino acids. The germline V gene encodes CDR1 LGHDT and CDR2 YNNKEL (reference sequence). The CDR3 DNA reads as TGTGCCAGCAGCCAGGGGGGGGCCCGGGCCAAAAACATTCAGTACTTC. It codes for CASSQGGARAKNIQYF.

This clonotype has more than one count but fewer than ten. The rearrangement links TRBV25-1 to TRBJ1-1; D remains ambiguous. The V and J ends lost 6 bases and 0 bases respectively, with 11 bases between them. Germline V CDR1 and CDR2: MGHDK, SYGVNS. This CDR3 region has 14 residues. CDR3 loop: CASSPAGMNTEAFF. The CDR3 DNA is TGTGCCAGCAGCCCAGCGGGGATGAACACTGAAGCTTTCTTT.

This clonotype was picked up many times. The rearrangement uses TRBV6-6 and TRBJ2-7, with TRBD2 identical over 14 bases. The CDR3 runs to 15 residues. The J segment lost 7 bases and the V segment lost 5 bases, leaving 7 bases of the junction unmatched. The V gene's germline CDR1 is MNHNY and CDR2 SVGAGI (reference sequence). The CDR3 DNA follows: TGTGCCAGCAGTCGCGGGACTAGCGGGGGAGGGGAGCAGTACTTC. Translation gives CASSRGTSGGGEQYF.

The sample holds a few counts of this clonotype. The rearrangement uses TRBV20-1 and TRBJ1-2; 7 positions agree with TRBD1. J lost 2 bases, V lost 2 bases, and 11 bases had no gene match. The CDR3 has 16 amino acids. CDR1 DFQATT and CDR2 SNEGSKA come from the germline V gene (reference sequence). The CDR3 DNA is TGCAGTGCTAGATTCGATAACGAAGGGGGCAACTATGGCTACACCTTC. Its protein product is CSARFDNEGGNYGYTF.

The chain is built from TRBV29-1 and TRBJ1-6; TRBD1 matches 8 bases. The germline gives CDR1 SQVTM, CDR2 ANQGSEA. This CDR3 region has 13 residues. Trimming at V came to 6 bases and at J to 7 bases, leaving 5 bases not matched to a gene. The CDR3 nucleotides read TGCAGCGTCGCGGACAGGGTAAATTCACCCCTCCACTTT. It is translated as CSVADRVNSPLHF.

This clonotype was seen a handful of times. This chain joins TRBV6-1 and TRBJ2-7; D remains unclear. Looked up from germline, CDR1 is MNHNS and CDR2 is SASEGT. The CDR3 sequence is 12 residues long. CDR3 sequence: CATGTTPREQYF. The CDR3 DNA follows: TGTGCGACCGGTACTACCCCTCGGGAGCAGTACTTC.

This clonotype was counted only a few times. V usage is TRBV4-1 and J usage is TRBJ2-7; no definite D call. Germline V lookup: CDR1 MGHRA, CDR2 YSYEKL. The CDR3 extends over 15 amino acids. V lost 3 bases, J lost 1 base, and 13 bases lay in between. CDR3 sequence (DNA): TGCGCCAGCAGCCAGCTGTGGGCCAGTTCCTACGAGCAGTACTTC. Protein: CASSQLWASSYEQYF.

This clonotype has more than one count but fewer than ten. The chain joins TRBV7-3 to TRBJ2-3; perhaps D is TRBD1 or TRBD2 (5 bases each). Trimming shortened V by 4 bases and J by 5 bases, and 10 bases separated the two germline ends. The CDR3 contains 13 residues. The V gene's germline CDR1 is SGHTA and CDR2 FQGTGA. The CDR3 sequence: CASSSARGDTQYF. In nucleotides, the CDR3 is TGTGCCAGCAGCTCCGCGAGGGGAGATACGCAGTATTTT.

This clonotype was observed at least ten times. V usage is TRBV14 and J usage is TRBJ2-5; possible D gene TRBD2, 6 bases. V lost 1 base and J 6 bases, leaving 15 bases between the germline ends. The V gene's germline CDR1 is SGHDN and CDR2 FVKESK. The CDR3 loop spans 15 amino acids. CDR3 nucleotides: TGTGCCAGCAGCCAAGGAGAGGGGAGGCGAAAGACCCAGTACTTC. Its translation: CASSQGEGRRKTQYF.

A single count supports this clonotype. The rearrangement uses TRBV28 and TRBJ2-7; D tentatively fits TRBD1 or TRBD2 (5 bases each). CDR1 and CDR2 from the germline V gene are MDHEN and SYDVKM. The CDR3 totals 15 residues. V dropped 1 base and J dropped 4 bases, with 14 bases sitting between them. The CDR3 spells CASSLFRDLPYEQYF. The CDR3 bases are TGTGCCAGCAGTTTATTCCGGGACCTACCATACGAGCAGTACTTC.

This clonotype was seen ten or more times. V gene TRBV7-9 combines with J gene TRBJ2-1, with TRBD2 matching over 9 bases. This CDR3 has 16 residues. Germline CDR1 is SEHNR and CDR2 is FQNEAQ (reference sequence). V trimming: 5 bases; J trimming: 8 bases; junction bases outside the gene matches: 13. In DNA form, the CDR3 reads TGTGCCAGCAGCCCTCTTATTCTAGCGGGGTCCGATGAGCAGTTCTTC. Translating it yields CASSPLILAGSDEQFF. Full variable domain (outside the CDR3, taken from reference TRBV7-9 and TRBJ2-1): DTGVSQNPRHKITKRGQNVTFRCDPISEHNRLYWYRQTLGQGPEFLTYFQNEAQLEKSRLLSDRFSAERPKGSFSTLEIQRTEQGDSAMYLCASSPLILAGSDEQFFGPGTRLTVL.

This clonotype was recorded only once. This rearrangement joins TRBV7-6 to TRBJ2-1; TRBD2 aligns across 8 bases. The germline CDR1 and CDR2 sequences are SGHVS and FNYEAQ. The V gene end was trimmed by 5 bases and the J gene end by 0 bases; junction bases not matched to a gene: 15. The CDR3 runs 19 residues. CDR3 sequence (DNA): TGTGCCAGCAGCCTCCTGACTAGCGAGGGCCTGCCCTCCTACAATGAGCAGTTCTTC. Amino acid sequence: CASSLLTSEGLPSYNEQFF. Full variable domain (outside the CDR3, taken from reference TRBV7-6 and TRBJ2-1): GAGVSQSPRYKVTKRGQDVALRCDPISGHVSLYWYRQALGQGPEFLTYFNYEAQQDKSGLPNDRFSAERPEGSISTLTIQRTEQRDSAMYRCASSLLTSEGLPSYNEQFFGPGTRLTVL.

This clonotype was found many times. This chain connects TRBV6-2 or TRBV6-3 to TRBJ1-1; D might be TRBD1 (5 bases). V was trimmed by 2 bases and J by 5 bases, leaving 21 bases between them. Germline V gene data show CDR1 as MNHEY and CDR2 as SVGEGT. CDR3 length: 17 amino acids. CDR3 in amino acids: CASSYNLGDLARTEAFF. The CDR3 nucleotides are TGTGCCAGCAGTTACAATCTCGGGGACCTAGCTAGGACTGAAGCTTTCTTT.

This clonotype was recorded many times. The chain is built from TRBV6-6 and TRBJ2-1; TRBD2 agrees at 9 bases. J lost 2 bases, V lost 4 bases, and 3 bases had no gene match. CDR3 length: 15 residues. CDR1 MNHNY and CDR2 SVGAGI come from the germline V gene (reference sequence). Here the CDR3 DNA reads TGTGCCAGCAGTTTAGCGGGGGAGGCCTACAATGAGCAGTTCTTC. Protein: CASSLAGEAYNEQFF.

This clonotype showed up many times. The V call is TRBV9, the J call TRBJ2-2, with D maybe TRBD2 (5 bases). The CDR3 sequence is 14 residues long. Germline V gives CDR1 SGDLS, CDR2 YYNGEE. Trimming pared 5 bases from V and 4 bases from J, leaving 12 bases between. This CDR3 is CASSLARSTGELFF. CDR3 nucleotide sequence: TGTGCCAGCAGTCTAGCTCGGTCCACCGGGGAGCTGTTTTTT.

This clonotype was observed many times. The rearrangement links TRBV5-4 to TRBJ2-1; no definite D call. The germline CDR1 and CDR2 sequences are SGHNT and YYREEE (reference sequence). This CDR3 is 16 amino acids long. The V and J ends lost 3 bases and 0 bases respectively, with 13 bases between them. The CDR3 nucleotides read TGTGCCAGCAGCTCGCCGGGTCCCAGCTCCTACAATGAGCAGTTCTTC. Translation: CASSSPGPSSYNEQFF.

The chain has TRBV3-1 and TRBJ2-2; D unresolved. The CDR3 covers 13 residues. V was pared by 2 bases and J by 7 bases, with 8 bases between. The germline gives CDR1 LGHDT, CDR2 YNNKEL (reference sequence). As DNA, the CDR3 is TGTGCCAGCAGCCAACTCCGGTACGGGGAGCTGTTTTTT. Protein: CASSQLRYGELFF.

This sequence joins TRBV10-3 and TRBJ1-1; no clear D. V dropped 4 bases and J dropped 2 bases, with 5 bases sitting between them. Germline V gene lookup returns CDR1 ENHRY and CDR2 SYGVKD. This CDR3 has 12 amino acids. The DNA of the CDR3 is TGTGCCATCAGTGTAGGCAACACTGAAGCTTTCTTT. It codes for CAISVGNTEAFF.